The next 22 T cell receptor beta chains were all read from a single sample in a study of T-cell reconstitution after alpha-beta-depleted transplantation in children. This sample's TCRbeta library carried unique molecular identifier barcodes. Each CDR3 protein gets one entry after TCRdb re-called the PCR reads with MiXCR. The table records around 370,000 distinct CDR3 sequences, under 20% of them present only once. The source was PBMCs, mostly from graft donor cells, collected 360 days after TCRalphabeta/CD19-depleted stem cell transplant. The receptors derive from a male patient aged 2 to 9 who had a stem cell transplant for acute lymphoblastic leukemia, so the T cells may come from the graft donor.

V and J are TRBV7-9 and TRBJ2-1, with TRBD2 matching 10 bases. The length of the CDR3 is 16 residues. V trimming: 7 bases; J trimming: 4 bases; junction bases outside the gene matches: 10. Germline V gene lookup returns CDR1 SEHNR and CDR2 FQNEAQ (reference sequence). The CDR3 loop reads CASTQIGLAVYNEQFF. The CDR3, as DNA: TGTGCCAGCACCCAGATAGGACTAGCGGTATACAATGAGCAGTTCTTC.

This clonotype was seen ten or more times. The gene calls are TRBV27 and TRBJ2-7, with D possibly matching TRBD1 (6 bases). Deletions cut 5 bases from V and 0 bases from J, with 17 bases between. In germline, CDR1 is MNHEY, CDR2 SMNVEV (reference sequence). The CDR3 is 16 residues long. Written as DNA, the CDR3 is TGTGCCAGCAGTCGAACAGGGTTAGGCCTCTCCTACGAGCAGTACTTC. Amino acid sequence: CASSRTGLGLSYEQYF.

This clonotype was found a few times. The chain joins TRBV5-5 to TRBJ2-1; D gene ambiguous. V dropped 1 base and J dropped 0 bases, with 8 bases sitting between them. The CDR3 spans 15 residues. From germline, CDR1 is SGHKS and CDR2 YYEKEE (reference sequence). CDR3 amino acids: CASSLWVGSYNEQFF. The CDR3 DNA is TGTGCCAGCAGCTTGTGGGTAGGCTCCTACAATGAGCAGTTCTTC.

This clonotype was counted between two and nine times. The J gene is TRBJ2-7, the V gene TRBV10-3; the D gene is possibly TRBD1 (8 bases). V dropped 7 bases and J dropped 6 bases, with 19 bases sitting between them. Germline assignment: CDR1 ENHRY and CDR2 SYGVKD. The CDR3 is made up of 14 amino acids. CDR3: CAIMSGQGGIEQYF. The CDR3 DNA reads TGTGCCATCATGTCCGGACAGGGAGGGATCGAGCAGTACTTC.

This clonotype turned up a few times. The rearrangement uses TRBV5-5 and TRBJ1-5; unclear D gene. The CDR3 is made up of 12 amino acids. Germline CDR1 SGHKS, CDR2 YYEKEE (reference sequence). V lost 0 bases, J lost 7 bases, and 5 bases lay in between. CDR3 sequence reads: CASSLAEQPQHF. The CDR3 DNA reads as TGTGCCAGCAGCTTGGCAGAACAGCCCCAGCATTTT. Full variable domain (outside the CDR3, taken from reference TRBV5-5 and TRBJ1-5): DAGVTQSPTHLIKTRGQQVTLRCSPISGHKSVSWYQQVLGQGPQFIFQYYEKEERGRGNFPDRFSARQFPNYSSELNVNALLLGDSALYLCASSLAEQPQHFGDGTRLSIL.

This clonotype was observed a few times. The CDR3 DNA reads as TGCGCCAGCAGCCAACCGACAGGGTTCCGGGGAGAGACCCAGTACTTC. This sequence encodes CASSQPTGFRGETQYF. V gene TRBV4-1 combines with J gene TRBJ2-5; 7 bases are shared with TRBD1. Germline V gives CDR1 MGHRA, CDR2 YSYEKL. The CDR3 consists of 16 residues. Germline trimming cut 2 bases from V and 4 bases from J; bases unmatched to any gene: 10.

J is TRBJ2-1 and V is TRBV29-1; D is undetermined. Germline lookup yields CDR1 SQVTM and CDR2 ANQGSEA. The CDR3 extends over 14 amino acids. Trimming left V 0 bases short and J 7 bases short, with 13 bases between. CDR3: CSVEDLRSRNEQFF. The CDR3 DNA reads TGCAGCGTTGAAGATCTGCGATCCCGGAATGAGCAGTTCTTC.

This chain links TRBV28 with TRBJ1-2; D remains unclear. V lost 3 bases, J lost 11 bases, and 13 bases lay in between. Looked up from germline, CDR1 is MDHEN and CDR2 is SYDVKM. The CDR3 is 12 residues long. The CDR3 coding sequence is TGTGCCAGCAGTTTCTATCCCAGTGGATACACCTTC. Amino acid sequence: CASSFYPSGYTF.

J is TRBJ2-1 and V is TRBV10-3; a possible D gene is TRBD2 (6 bases). The CDR3 loop spans 15 amino acids. Looked up from germline, CDR1 is ENHRY and CDR2 is SYGVKD. With 3 bases removed from V and 6 bases from J, the gap between germline ends came to 15 bases. The CDR3 DNA sequence: TGTGCCATCAGTGAAGGCGGGGCTCCACCCAATGAGCAGTTCTTC. Protein product: CAISEGGAPPNEQFF.

In its sample, this clonotype was seen a few times. The chain couples TRBV6-5 to TRBJ2-7, with TRBD2 matching over 9 bases. The CDR3 has 17 amino acids. V lost 0 bases and J lost 3; bases outside the gene matches: 9. Germline assignment: CDR1 MNHEY and CDR2 SVGAGI. The CDR3 DNA reads TGTGCCAGCAGTTACTCGAAGGTAGGAGCGGGAGGCTACGAGCAGTACTTC. Its translation is CASSYSKVGAGGYEQYF.

This clonotype appeared a few times. This chain uses TRBV5-1 with TRBJ2-7; a possible D gene is TRBD1 (6 bases). The germline gives CDR1 SGHRS, CDR2 YFSETQ. The CDR3 is 15 amino acids. The V end was cut by 0 bases, the J end by 1 base, with 11 bases between. DNA of the CDR3: TGCGCCAGCAGCTTGGAGCAGGGGCTATCCTACGAGCAGTACTTC. Translating gives CASSLEQGLSYEQYF.

This clonotype was seen more than once but under ten times. The chain joins TRBV20-1 to TRBJ2-5, with 8 bases aligning to TRBD1. Trimming cost V 2 bases and J 7 bases; bases outside gene matches: 3. The CDR3 is 12 residues long. The germline V gene encodes CDR1 DFQATT and CDR2 SNEGSKA (reference sequence). The CDR3 coding sequence is TGCAGTGCTAGACAGGGGGCCAGGACCCAGTACTTC. Translation gives CSARQGARTQYF.

The chain couples TRBV14 to TRBJ2-5, with D tentatively TRBD1 or TRBD2 (5 bases each). Germline CDR1 reads SGHDN; CDR2 reads FVKESK. The CDR3 length is 17 residues. The ends were cut back, 0 bases at V and 5 bases at J, with 19 bases in the middle. The CDR3 region is CASSQEPLYGGGETQYF. The CDR3 DNA follows: TGTGCCAGCAGCCAAGAACCCCTCTATGGGGGTGGGGAGACCCAGTACTTC.

This clonotype was recorded a few times. The chain recombines TRBV12-3 or TRBV12-4 with TRBJ2-2; D perhaps matches TRBD1 (7 bases). V dropped 6 bases and J dropped 7 bases, with 18 bases sitting between them. The CDR3 loop spans 15 amino acids. The CDR3 reads CASSRGTEQIGELFF. The CDR3, as DNA: TGTGCCAGCAGCCGGGGGACAGAACAAATCGGGGAGCTGTTTTTT.

The chain is built from TRBV12-3 or TRBV12-4 and TRBJ1-5; D is unresolved. This CDR3 has 12 amino acids. V was clipped by 7 bases and J by 6 bases, with 10 bases between them. The CDR3 DNA reads TGTGCCAGCACCTTGGGAGGTCAGCCCCAGCATTTT. Its protein product is CASTLGGQPQHF.

This clonotype was seen more than once but under ten times. The chain links TRBV7-2 to TRBJ2-5; tentatively, D is TRBD2 (5 bases). Germline V CDR1 and CDR2: SGHTA, FQGNSA. CDR3 length equals 13 residues. V dropped 5 bases and J dropped 3 bases, with 10 bases sitting between them. In nucleotides, the CDR3 is TGTGCCAGCAGCCCCGGGAAGGAAGAGACCCAGTACTTC. Translated: CASSPGKEETQYF. Full variable domain (outside the CDR3, taken from reference TRBV7-2 and TRBJ2-5): GAGVSQSPSNKVTEKGKDVELRCDPISGHTALYWYRQSLGQGLEFLIYFQGNSAPDKSGLPSDRFSAERTGGSVSTLTIQRTQQEDSAVYLCASSPGKEETQYFGPGTRLLVL.

The chain employs TRBV6-2 or TRBV6-3 and TRBJ2-1; D is possibly TRBD2 (7 bases). CDR1 is MNHEY, CDR2 SVGEGT, per germline. The V and J ends lost 1 base and 1 base respectively, with 11 bases between them. There are 16 residues in the CDR3. The CDR3: CASSYWEGGSYNEQFF. The DNA for the CDR3 is TGTGCCAGCAGTTACTGGGAGGGGGGGTCCTACAATGAGCAGTTCTTC.

The chain employs TRBV24-1 and TRBJ2-3; TRBD2 aligns across 10 bases. Germline CDR1 is KGHDR and CDR2 is SFDVKD. The CDR3 sequence is 17 residues long. J was trimmed by 3 bases and V by 3 bases; bases with no gene match: 8. As DNA, the CDR3 is TGTGCCACCAGTGATAGGCGGCTAGCGGGAGTGACAGATACGCAGTATTTT. It translates to CATSDRRLAGVTDTQYF.

The chain employs TRBV28 and TRBJ2-5; TRBD1 might be the D (6 bases). Looked up from germline, CDR1 is MDHEN and CDR2 is SYDVKM. Trimming took off 8 bases at V and 5 bases at J, with 12 bases between the two ends. This CDR3 is 12 amino acids long. CDR3 amino acids: CASASRGETQYF. CDR3 DNA: TGTGCCAGCGCTTCTAGGGGGGAGACCCAGTACTTC. Drawing the rest from reference TRBV28 and TRBJ2-5, the complete variable domain is DVKVTQSSRYLVKRTGEKVFLECVQDMDHENMFWYRQDPGLGLRLIYFSYDVKMKEKGDIPEGYSVSREKKERFSLILESASTNQTSMYLCASASRGETQYFGPGTRLLVL.

This clonotype was seen a handful of times. Here the CDR3 reads CASSVDVGLAGPSETDTQYF. The CDR3 region has the DNA TGTGCCAGCAGCGTAGATGTGGGCCTAGCGGGTCCCTCGGAGACAGATACGCAGTATTTT. The chain joins TRBV9 to TRBJ2-3, with TRBD2 matching 8 bases. Germline CDR1 SGDLS, CDR2 YYNGEE. J lost 3 bases, V lost 0 bases, and 18 bases had no gene match. The CDR3 totals 20 residues.

The sample holds a few counts of this clonotype. This chain joins TRBV28 and TRBJ2-1; D is uncertain. This CDR3 has 15 residues. V dropped 6 bases and J dropped 6 bases, with 18 bases sitting between them. Germline assignment: CDR1 MDHEN and CDR2 SYDVKM. CDR3 coding DNA: TGTGCCAGCAGACCTTACCTAGGTAGGGCCAATGAGCAGTTCTTC. Its translation is CASRPYLGRANEQFF.

Only a few counts were recorded for this clonotype. The chain is built from TRBV5-1 and TRBJ2-7; D might be TRBD1 or TRBD2, each matching 5 bases. In germline, CDR1 is SGHRS, CDR2 YFSETQ. Trimming removed 4 bases from V and 2 bases from J, with 19 bases in between. The CDR3 length is 16 residues. In DNA form, the CDR3 reads TGCGCCAGCAGCCCCAGCCCAGGGACGACCACCTACGAGCAGTACTTC. This translates into CASSPSPGTTTYEQYF.